This TCR beta chain derives from a study of shared clonotypes between healthy human individuals. Study-wide background: Donors had three CD4 naive, three CD4 memory, two CD8 naive and one CD8 memory plate apiece. Study-wide findings and caveats: Naive CD4 clonotypes were shared across several donors at approximately 5.3%.

As to this clone: Its cognate antigen is unknown.

Only in-frame clones appear in the TCRdb table, and some are missing; sequencing was by immunoSEQ multiplex PCR. Of some 2,100,000 clones listed, approximately 95% are singletons. The TCR comes from a man aged 18 to 30 in good health. Specimen: naive CD4+ T cells sorted from blood. Subset described: CD45RA+ positively selected.

This CDR3 reads CASSEWRTGSNEQYF. The DNA for the CDR3 is TGCGCCAGCAGTGAGTGGAGGACAGGGTCCAACGAGCAGTACTTC. V gene TRBV10-1 combines with J gene TRBJ2-7; 8 bases line up with TRBD1. Trimming took 1 base from V and 5 from J; bases not matched to a gene: 7. This CDR3 region has 15 residues. Germline V gene sequence: CDR1 WNHNN, CDR2 SYGVQD (reference sequence).